This T cell receptor beta chain was recorded in a study of CD8+CD57+ T cells in acquired aplastic anemia. Turning to the study itself: Across the sorted CD4+ and CD8+ cells, DNA amounts averaged approximately 3.1 ug. General study findings and limits: Common to patients and controls were roughly 30 CD8+ CDR3 sequences.

Genomic DNA provided the template from which TCR beta VDJ and CDR3 profiles were obtained. TCRdb itself ran the reads through MiXCR, one entry per CDR3 protein. Among tens of thousands of distinct CDR3 sequences listed, roughly two thirds were seen once. The table lists this clonotype with many counts. The antigen is unknown. The authors sequenced patients whose flow cytometry had shown CD8+CD57+ cell expansion. Diagnosis of severe acquired aplastic anemia applied to all patients. The CDR3 is made up of 14 amino acids. Germline CDR1 is SGHTA and CDR2 is FQGNSA. The V end was cut by 0 bases, the J end by 4 bases, with 9 bases between.

The TCR comes from a human donor with aplastic anemia. Source material: sorted CD4+, CD8+, or CD8+CD57+ T cells (not recorded which) from PBMCs. J is TRBJ1-2 and V is TRBV7-2, with no clear D. The CDR3 loop reads CASSLAARSYGYTF. DNA of the CDR3: TGTGCCAGCAGCTTAGCGGCCAGATCCTATGGCTACACCTTC.